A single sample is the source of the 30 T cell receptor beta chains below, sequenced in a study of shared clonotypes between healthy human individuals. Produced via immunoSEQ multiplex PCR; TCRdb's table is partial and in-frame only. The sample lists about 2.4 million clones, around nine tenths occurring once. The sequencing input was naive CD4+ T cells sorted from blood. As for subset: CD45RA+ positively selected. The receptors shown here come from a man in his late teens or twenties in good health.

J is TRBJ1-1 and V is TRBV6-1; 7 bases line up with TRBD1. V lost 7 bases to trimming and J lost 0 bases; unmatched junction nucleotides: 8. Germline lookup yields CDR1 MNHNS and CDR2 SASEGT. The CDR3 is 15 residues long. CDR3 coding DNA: TGTGCCAGCACTCCGGGACAGTTAATGAACACTGAAGCTTTCTTT. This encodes CASTPGQLMNTEAFF.

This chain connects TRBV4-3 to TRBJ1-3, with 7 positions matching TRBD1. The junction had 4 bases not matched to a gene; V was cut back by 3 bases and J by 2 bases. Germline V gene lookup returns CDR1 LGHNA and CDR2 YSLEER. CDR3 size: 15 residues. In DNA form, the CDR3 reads TGCGCCAGCAGCCACTTAACAGGGGCTGGAAACACCATATATTTT. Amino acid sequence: CASSHLTGAGNTIYF.

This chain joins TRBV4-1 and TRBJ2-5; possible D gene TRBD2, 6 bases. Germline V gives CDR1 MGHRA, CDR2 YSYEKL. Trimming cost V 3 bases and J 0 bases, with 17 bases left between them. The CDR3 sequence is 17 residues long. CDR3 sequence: CASSQAGSGGNQETQYF. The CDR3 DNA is TGCGCCAGCAGCCAGGCAGGGTCTGGGGGGAACCAAGAGACCCAGTACTTC.

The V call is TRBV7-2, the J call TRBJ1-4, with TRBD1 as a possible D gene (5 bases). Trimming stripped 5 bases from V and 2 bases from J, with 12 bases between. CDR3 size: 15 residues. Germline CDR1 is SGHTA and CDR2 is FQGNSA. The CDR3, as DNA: TGTGCCAGCAGCCCCACCAGGGACACTAATGAAAAACTGTTTTTT. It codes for CASSPTRDTNEKLFF. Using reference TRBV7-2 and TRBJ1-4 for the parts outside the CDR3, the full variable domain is GAGVSQSPSNKVTEKGKDVELRCDPISGHTALYWYRQSLGQGLEFLIYFQGNSAPDKSGLPSDRFSAERTGGSVSTLTIQRTQQEDSAVYLCASSPTRDTNEKLFFGSGTQLSVL.

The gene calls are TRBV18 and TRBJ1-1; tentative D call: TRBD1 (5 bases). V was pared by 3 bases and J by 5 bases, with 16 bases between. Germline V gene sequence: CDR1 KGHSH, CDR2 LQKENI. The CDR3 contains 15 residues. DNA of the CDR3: TGTGCCAGCTCACCGTCGGAGCAGGGTAGGACTGAAGCTTTCTTT. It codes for CASSPSEQGRTEAFF.

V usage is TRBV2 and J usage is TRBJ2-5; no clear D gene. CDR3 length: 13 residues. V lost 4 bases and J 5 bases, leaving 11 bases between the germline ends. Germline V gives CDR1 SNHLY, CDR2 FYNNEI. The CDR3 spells CASSGNLGETQYF. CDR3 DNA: TGTGCCAGCAGTGGAAACCTGGGGGAGACCCAGTACTTC.

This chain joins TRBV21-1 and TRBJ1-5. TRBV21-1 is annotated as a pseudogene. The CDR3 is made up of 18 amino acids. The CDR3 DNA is TGTGCCAGCAGCAAATCGACCCCCGTCCCCCACGGCAATCAGCCCCAGCATTTT. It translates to CASSKSTPVPHGNQPQHF.

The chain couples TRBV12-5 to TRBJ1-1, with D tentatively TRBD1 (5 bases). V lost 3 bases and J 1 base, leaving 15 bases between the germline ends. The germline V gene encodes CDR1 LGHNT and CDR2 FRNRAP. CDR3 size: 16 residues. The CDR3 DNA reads TGTGCTAGTGGTTTTTACCAGGGCACCCAGAACACTGAAGCTTTCTTT. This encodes CASGFYQGTQNTEAFF.

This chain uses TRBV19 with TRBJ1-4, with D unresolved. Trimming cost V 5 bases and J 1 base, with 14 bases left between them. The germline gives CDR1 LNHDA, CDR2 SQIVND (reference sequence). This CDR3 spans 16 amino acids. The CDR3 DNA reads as TGTGCCAGTAGTGCTTGGTGGAGAGGAACTAATGAAAAACTGTTTTTT. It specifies CASSAWWRGTNEKLFF. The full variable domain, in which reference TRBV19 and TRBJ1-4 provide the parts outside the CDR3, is DGGITQSPKYLFRKEGQNVTLSCEQNLNHDAMYWYRQDPGQGLRLIYYSQIVNDFQKGDIAEGYSVSREKKESFPLTVTSAQKNPTAFYLCASSAWWRGTNEKLFFGSGTQLSVL.

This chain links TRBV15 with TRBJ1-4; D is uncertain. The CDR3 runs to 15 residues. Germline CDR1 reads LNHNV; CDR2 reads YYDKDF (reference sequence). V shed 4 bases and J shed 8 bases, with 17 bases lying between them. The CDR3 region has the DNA TGTGCCACCAGCACCACTATTTCCACGGGGGAAAAACTGTTTTTT. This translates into CATSTTISTGEKLFF.

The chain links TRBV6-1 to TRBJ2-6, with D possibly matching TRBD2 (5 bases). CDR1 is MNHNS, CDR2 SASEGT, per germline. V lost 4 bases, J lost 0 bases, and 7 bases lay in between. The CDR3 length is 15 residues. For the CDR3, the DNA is TGTGCCAGCAGTGGGGGAGACTCTGGGGCCAACGTCCTGACTTTC. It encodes CASSGGDSGANVLTF.

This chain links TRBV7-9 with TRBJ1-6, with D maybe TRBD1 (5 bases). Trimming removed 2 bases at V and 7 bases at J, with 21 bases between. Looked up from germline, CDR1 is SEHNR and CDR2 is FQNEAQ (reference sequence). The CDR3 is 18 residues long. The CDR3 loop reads CASSLSRLTGGTNSPLHF. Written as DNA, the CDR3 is TGTGCCAGCAGCTTATCCCGCTTGACTGGGGGTACGAATTCACCCCTCCACTTT.

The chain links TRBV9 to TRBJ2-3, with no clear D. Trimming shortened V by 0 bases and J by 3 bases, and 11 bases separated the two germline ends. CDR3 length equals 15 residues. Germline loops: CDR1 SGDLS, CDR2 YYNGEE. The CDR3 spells CASSVAAGLTDTQYF. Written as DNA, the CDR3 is TGTGCCAGCAGCGTAGCTGCCGGGTTGACAGATACGCAGTATTTT.

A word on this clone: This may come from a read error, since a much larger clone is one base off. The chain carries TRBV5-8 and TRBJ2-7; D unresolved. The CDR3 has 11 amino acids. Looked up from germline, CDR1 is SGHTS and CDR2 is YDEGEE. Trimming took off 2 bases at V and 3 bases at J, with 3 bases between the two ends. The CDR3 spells CASSFYYEQYF. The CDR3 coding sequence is TGTGCCAGCAGCTTCTACTACGAGCAGTACTTC.

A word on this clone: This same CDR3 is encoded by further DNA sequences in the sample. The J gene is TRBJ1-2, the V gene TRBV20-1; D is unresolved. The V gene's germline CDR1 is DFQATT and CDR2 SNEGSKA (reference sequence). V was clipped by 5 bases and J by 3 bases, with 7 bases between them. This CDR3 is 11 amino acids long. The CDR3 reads CSARGDYGYTF. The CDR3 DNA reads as TGCAGTGCTCGGGGTGACTATGGCTACACCTTC.

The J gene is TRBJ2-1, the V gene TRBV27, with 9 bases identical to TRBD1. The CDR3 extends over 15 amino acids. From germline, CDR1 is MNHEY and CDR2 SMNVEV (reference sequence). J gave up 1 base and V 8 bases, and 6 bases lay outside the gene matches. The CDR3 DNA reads TGTGCCAGCGGAAACGGACAGGGGTCCTACAATGAGCAGTTCTTC. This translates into CASGNGQGSYNEQFF.

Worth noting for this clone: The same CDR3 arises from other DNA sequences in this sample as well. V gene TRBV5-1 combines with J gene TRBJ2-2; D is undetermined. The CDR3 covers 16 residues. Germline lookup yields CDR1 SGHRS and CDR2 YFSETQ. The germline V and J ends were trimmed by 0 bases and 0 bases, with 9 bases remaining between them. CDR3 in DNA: TGCGCCAGCAGCTTGGTGGTAGGTGCGAACACCGGGGAGCTGTTTTTT. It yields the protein CASSLVVGANTGELFF. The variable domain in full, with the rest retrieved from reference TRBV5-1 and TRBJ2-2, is KAGVTQTPRYLIKTRGQQVTLSCSPISGHRSVSWYQQTPGQGLQFLFEYFSETQRNKGNFPGRFSGRQFSNSRSEMNVSTLELGDSALYLCASSLVVGANTGELFFGEGSRLTVL.

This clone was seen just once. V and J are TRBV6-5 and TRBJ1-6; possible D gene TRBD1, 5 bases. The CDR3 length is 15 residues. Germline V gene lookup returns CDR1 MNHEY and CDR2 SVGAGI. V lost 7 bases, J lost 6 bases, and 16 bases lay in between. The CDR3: CASNLGRDLNSPLHF. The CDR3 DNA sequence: TGTGCCAGCAATTTAGGACGGGACCTTAATTCACCCCTCCACTTT.

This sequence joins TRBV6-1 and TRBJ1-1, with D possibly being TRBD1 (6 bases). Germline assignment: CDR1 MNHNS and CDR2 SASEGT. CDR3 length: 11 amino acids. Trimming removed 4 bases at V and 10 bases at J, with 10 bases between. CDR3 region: CASSGVGGAFF. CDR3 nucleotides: TGTGCCAGCAGTGGCGTAGGGGGAGCTTTCTTT.

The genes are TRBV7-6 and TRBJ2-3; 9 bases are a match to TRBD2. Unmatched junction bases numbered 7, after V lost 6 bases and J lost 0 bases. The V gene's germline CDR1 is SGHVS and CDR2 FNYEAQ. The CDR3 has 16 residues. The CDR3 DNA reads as TGTGCCAGCAGACTGGCTAGCGGGATAAGCACAGATACGCAGTATTTT. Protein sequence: CASRLASGISTDTQYF.

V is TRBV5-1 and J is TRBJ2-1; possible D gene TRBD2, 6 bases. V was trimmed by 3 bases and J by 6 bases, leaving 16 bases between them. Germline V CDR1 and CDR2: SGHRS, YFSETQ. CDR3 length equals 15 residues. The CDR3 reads CASSWGGAGFNEQFF. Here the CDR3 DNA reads TGCGCCAGCAGCTGGGGCGGGGCGGGGTTCAATGAGCAGTTCTTC.

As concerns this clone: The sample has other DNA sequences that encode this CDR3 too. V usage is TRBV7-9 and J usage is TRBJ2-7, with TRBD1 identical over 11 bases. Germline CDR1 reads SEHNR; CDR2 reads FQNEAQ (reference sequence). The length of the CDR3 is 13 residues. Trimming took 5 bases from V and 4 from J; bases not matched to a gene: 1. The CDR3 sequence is CASSGTGGYEQYF. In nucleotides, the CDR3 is TGTGCCAGCAGCGGGACAGGGGGTTACGAGCAGTACTTC.

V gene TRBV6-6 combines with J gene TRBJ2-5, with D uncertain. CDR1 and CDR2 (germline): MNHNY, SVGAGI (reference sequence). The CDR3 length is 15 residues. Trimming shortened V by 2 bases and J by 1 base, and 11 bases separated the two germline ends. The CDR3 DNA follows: TGTGCCAGCAGTTACGGTTCTAGAACCCAAGAGACCCAGTACTTC. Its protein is CASSYGSRTQETQYF.

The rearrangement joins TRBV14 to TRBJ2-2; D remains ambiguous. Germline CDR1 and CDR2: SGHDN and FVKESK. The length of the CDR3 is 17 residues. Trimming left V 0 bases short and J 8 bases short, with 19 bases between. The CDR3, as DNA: TGTGCCAGCAGCCAAGATCACCAAATGGGGTATACTGGGGAGCTGTTTTTT. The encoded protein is CASSQDHQMGYTGELFF.

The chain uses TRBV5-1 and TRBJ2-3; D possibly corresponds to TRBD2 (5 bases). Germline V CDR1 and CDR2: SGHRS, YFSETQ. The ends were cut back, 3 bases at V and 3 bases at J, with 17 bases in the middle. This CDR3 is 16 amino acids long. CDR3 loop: CASSSSREGGTDTQYF. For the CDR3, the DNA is TGCGCCAGCAGCTCTAGTCGTGAGGGCGGGACAGATACGCAGTATTTT.

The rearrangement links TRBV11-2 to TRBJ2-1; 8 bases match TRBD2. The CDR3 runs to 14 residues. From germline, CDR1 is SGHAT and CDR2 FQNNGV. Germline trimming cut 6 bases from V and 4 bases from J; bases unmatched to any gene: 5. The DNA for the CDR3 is TGTGCCAGCAGTTTCGGGACTAGTTACAATGAGCAGTTCTTC. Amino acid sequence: CASSFGTSYNEQFF.

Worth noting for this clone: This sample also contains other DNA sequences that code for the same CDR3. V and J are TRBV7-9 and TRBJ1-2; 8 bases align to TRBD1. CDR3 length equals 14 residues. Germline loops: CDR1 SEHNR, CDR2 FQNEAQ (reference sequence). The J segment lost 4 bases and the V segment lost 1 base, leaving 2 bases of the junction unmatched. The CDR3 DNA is TGTGCCAGCAGCTTAGGACAGGGGTCCTATGGCTACACCTTC. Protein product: CASSLGQGSYGYTF.

The CDR3 loop is CASSQDIRIGYTF. The CDR3 DNA reads as TGTGCCAGCAGCCAGGACATCCGAATCGGCTACACCTTC. The chain couples TRBV7-2 to TRBJ1-2, with D tentatively TRBD1 (5 bases). The CDR3 has 13 amino acids. The ends were cut back, 5 bases at V and 8 bases at J, with 15 bases in the middle. Germline V gives CDR1 SGHTA, CDR2 FQGNSA.

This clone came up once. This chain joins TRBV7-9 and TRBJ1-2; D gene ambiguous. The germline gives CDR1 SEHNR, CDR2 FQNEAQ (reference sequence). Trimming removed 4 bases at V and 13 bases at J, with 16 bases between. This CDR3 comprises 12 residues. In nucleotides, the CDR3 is TGTGCCAGCAGCTCCGGACGCCTATTCGTCACCTTC. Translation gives CASSSGRLFVTF.

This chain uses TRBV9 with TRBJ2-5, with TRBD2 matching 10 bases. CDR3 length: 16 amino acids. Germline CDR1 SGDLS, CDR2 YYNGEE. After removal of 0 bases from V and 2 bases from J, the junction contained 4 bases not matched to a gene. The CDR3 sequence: CASSVGSSGSQETQYF. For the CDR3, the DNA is TGTGCCAGCAGCGTAGGATCTAGCGGGAGTCAAGAGACCCAGTACTTC. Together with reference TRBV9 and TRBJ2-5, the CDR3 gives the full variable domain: DSGVTQTPKHLITATGQRVTLRCSPRSGDLSVYWYQQSLDQGLQFLIQYYNGEERAKGNILERFSAQQFPDLHSELNLSSLELGDSALYFCASSVGSSGSQETQYFGPGTRLLVL.